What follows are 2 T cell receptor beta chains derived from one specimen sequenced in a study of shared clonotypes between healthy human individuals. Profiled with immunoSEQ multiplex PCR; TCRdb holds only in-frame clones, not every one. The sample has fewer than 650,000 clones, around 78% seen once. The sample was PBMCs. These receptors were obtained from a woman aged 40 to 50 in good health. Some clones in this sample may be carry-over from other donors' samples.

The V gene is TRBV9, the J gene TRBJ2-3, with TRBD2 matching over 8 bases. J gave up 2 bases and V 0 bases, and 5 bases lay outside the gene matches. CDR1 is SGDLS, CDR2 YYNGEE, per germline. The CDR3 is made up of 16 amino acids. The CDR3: CASSVGIAGYTDTQYF. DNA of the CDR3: TGTGCCAGCAGCGTAGGGATAGCGGGGTACACAGATACGCAGTATTTT.

CDR3 in amino acids: CASSLGMGGGADTQYF. The CDR3 DNA reads as TGCGCCAGCAGCTTGGGAATGGGGGGCGGGGCAGATACGCAGTATTTT. The chain has TRBV5-1 and TRBJ2-3; D is tentatively TRBD1 or TRBD2 (6 bases each). This CDR3 has 16 amino acids. Germline V CDR1 and CDR2: SGHRS, YFSETQ. Trimming stripped 0 bases from V and 4 bases from J, with 15 bases between.